This T cell receptor (beta chain) was recovered during a study of T cells after yellow fever vaccination. Overall study results and limits: Reappearing after the booster were most of the clones from primary vaccination (roughly 96% CD4, 85% to 90% CD8).

CDR1 and CDR2 from the germline V gene are SGHTA and FQGNSA. V lost 10 bases, J lost 10 bases, and 14 bases lay in between. The CDR3 spans 12 residues. TCRdb ran MiXCR on the 5' RACE reads and lists one entry per CDR3 protein. Of about 32,000 distinct CDR3 sequences listed, about 6.6% are singletons. The sequence was collected from a young man who received the YFV17D yellow fever vaccine. The rearrangement uses TRBV7-2 and TRBJ1-6; D is unclear. Material: PBMCs, either bulk or a sorted T-cell subset (CD4+, CD8+, memory, or dextramer-sorted; not recorded which), obtained on the day of the first yellow fever vaccination. The CDR3 protein is CATKPTGSPLHF. Here the CDR3 DNA reads TGTGCCACCAAGCCTACGGGATCACCCCTCCACTTT.